This TCR beta chain stems from a study of monozygotic twins with inflammatory bowel disease. Study conclusions and caveats: The co-twins with IBD showed lower TCRbeta diversity (inverse Simpson) than their healthy siblings. Healthy twins shared more clonotypes with others than IBD patients, most markedly active ones.

A remark on this clonotype: What it recognizes is unknown.

The germline gives CDR1 GTSNPN, CDR2 SVGIG (reference sequence). There are 13 residues in the CDR3. Across eight separate reactions for each sample, cDNA was made. Template switching introduced UMIs that contain a 6-nucleotide sample barcode. From its re-call of the 5' RACE reads, TCRdb lists each CDR3 protein once, without DNA. This table holds 200,000 to 250,000 distinct CDR3 sequences. The receptor comes from a human donor with ulcerative colitis or Crohn's disease, or a healthy co-twin of an affected twin (not recorded which). The sample comprised blood. The J gene is TRBJ1-2, the V gene TRBV30; TCRdb's D gene call, TRBD1, goes unchecked for lack of DNA. CDR3 in amino acids: CAWGQGADYGYTF. The whole variable domain, filled in from reference TRBV30 and TRBJ1-2, reads SQTIHQWPATLVQPVGSPLSLECTVEGTSNPNLYWYRQAAGRGLQLLFYSVGIGQISSEVPQNLSASRPQDRQFILSSKKLLLSDSGFYLCAWGQGADYGYTFGSGTRLTVV.